This T cell receptor (beta chain) was sequenced for a study of T cells expressing NK-cell markers. Across the study: Sequencing of TCR beta repertoires drew on sorted CD3+CD56+NKG2C+, CD3+CD56+NKG2C- and CD3+CD56-NKG2C+ T cells. Of eight sequenced donors, seven were HCMV-seropositive and one HCMV-seronegative.

Of note for this clonotype: The target antigen is unknown.

Broader study findings: Dominant NKG2C+ clonotypes in a handful of donors made up about 1.0-7.0% of CD8+ T cells.

After re-calling the 5' RACE reads, TCRdb lists one entry per CDR3 protein, DNA absent. The table for this sample gives under 200,000 distinct CDR3 sequences. This CDR3 spans 18 amino acids. CDR1 and CDR2 from the germline V gene are MNHEY and SVGAGI. Sequenced material: blood T cells: a sorted CD56 or NKG2C T cell subset, CD4+ or CD8+ T cells, or bulk PBMC T cells (not recorded which). V and J are TRBV6-5 and TRBJ1-2. The clonotype originates from a woman aged 18 to 75 in good health. The CDR3 loop is CASSYAAGPGGALYGYTF.